A single sample is the source of the 8 T cell receptor beta chains below, sequenced in a study of T cell responses to AZD1222 COVID-19 vaccine. Clones were sequenced by immunoSEQ multiplex PCR, and TCRdb holds only the in-frame ones, with some missing. The table has approximately 89,000 clones, 90% to 95% seen once. This specimen consisted of peripheral blood, obtained on day 0 of AZD1222 vaccination. Receptors originate from an adult in good health.

In regard to this clone: A read error is likely, as this CDR3 ends without the conserved phenylalanine or tryptophan. Because the CDR3's place on the DNA is in doubt, the DNA is left out and the CDR3 is given as listed by TCRdb. Here the CDR3 reads CASSTTRVPFSL. V gene TRBV28 combines with J gene TRBJ2-7; whether TRBD1, the table's D call, matches the DNA was not checked. A total of 12 residues make up the CDR3, ends included. CDR1 is MDHEN, CDR2 SYDVKM, per germline.

The gene calls are TRBV29-1 and TRBJ1-1; D not resolved. The CDR3 is 15 amino acids. Between the trimmed V and J ends, which lost 1 base and 0 bases, there was a span of 12 bases. CDR1 is SQVTM and CDR2 is ANQGSEA in the germline V gene. The CDR3 reads CSVEGRSTLNTEAFF. CDR3 coding DNA: TGCAGCGTTGAAGGCAGGAGTACACTGAACACTGAAGCTTTCTTT.

This chain uses TRBV7-3 with TRBJ2-6, with D unclear. V lost 2 bases and J lost 3, with 2 bases in between. The CDR3 runs 13 residues. The germline V gene has CDR1 SGHTA and CDR2 FQGTGA. CDR3 in DNA: TGTGCCAGCAGCTTAGGTGGGGCCAACGTCCTGACTTTC. Translation: CASSLGGANVLTF.

This clone was detected a few times. This chain uses TRBV7-9 with TRBJ1-2; D is undetermined. The V and J ends lost 5 bases and 4 bases respectively, with 20 bases between them. The length of the CDR3 is 16 residues. Germline CDR1 is SEHNR and CDR2 is FQNEAQ (reference sequence). The CDR3 region has the DNA TGTGCCAGCAGCCCCCCCACCCGCGACGAAGGCTATGGCTACACCTTC. This translates into CASSPPTRDEGYGYTF.

This chain uses TRBV15 with TRBJ1-4, with D unresolved. The V end lost 0 bases, the J end lost 5 bases, and 10 bases lay between the germline ends. The germline CDR1 and CDR2 sequences are LNHNV and YYDKDF (reference sequence). The length of the CDR3 is 15 residues. The DNA of the CDR3 is TGTGCCACCAGCAGAGATCGGAGAGAAAATGAAAAACTGTTTTTT. This codes for CATSRDRRENEKLFF.

The chain joins TRBV28 to TRBJ2-7; 12 bases are a match to TRBD2. Per germline, CDR1 MDHEN and CDR2 SYDVKM. Trimming at V came to 3 bases and at J to 6 bases, leaving 3 bases not matched to a gene. This CDR3 spans 14 amino acids. The CDR3 DNA reads as TGTGCCAGCAGTTTGACTAGCGGGAGAACCGAGCAGTACTTC. This encodes CASSLTSGRTEQYF.

The genes are TRBV9 and TRBJ2-2, with 7 bases identical to TRBD1. V lost 0 bases to trimming and J lost 4 bases; unmatched junction nucleotides: 9. The CDR3 totals 17 residues. Germline V gene sequence: CDR1 SGDLS, CDR2 YYNGEE. CDR3 residues: CASSVDPRPGGTGELFF. CDR3 DNA: TGTGCCAGCAGCGTAGATCCCCGCCCAGGGGGCACCGGGGAGCTGTTTTTT.

The sample holds a few counts of this clone. The chain employs TRBV7-9 and TRBJ1-6, with D possibly TRBD1 on 5 matching bases. Looked up from germline, CDR1 is SEHNR and CDR2 is FQNEAQ (reference sequence). The V end lost 2 bases, the J end lost 5 bases, and 10 bases lay between the germline ends. CDR3 length equals 15 residues. This chain's CDR3 is CASSLQGTNNSPLHF. CDR3 DNA sequence: TGTGCCAGCAGCTTACAGGGAACTAATAATTCACCCCTCCACTTT.